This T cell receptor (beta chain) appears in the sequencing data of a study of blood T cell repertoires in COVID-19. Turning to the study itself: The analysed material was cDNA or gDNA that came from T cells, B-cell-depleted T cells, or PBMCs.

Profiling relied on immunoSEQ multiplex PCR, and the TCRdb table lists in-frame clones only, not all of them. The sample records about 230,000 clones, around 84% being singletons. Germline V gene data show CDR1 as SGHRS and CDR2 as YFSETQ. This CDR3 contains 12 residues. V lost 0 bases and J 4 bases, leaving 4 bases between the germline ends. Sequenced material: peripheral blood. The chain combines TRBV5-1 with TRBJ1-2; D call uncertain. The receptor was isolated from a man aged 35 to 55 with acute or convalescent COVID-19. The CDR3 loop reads CASSLGSYGYTF. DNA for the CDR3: TGCGCCAGCAGCTTGGGGAGCTATGGCTACACCTTC.